A selection of T cell receptor beta chains follows, all from one sample in a study of regulatory T cells in long-lasting Graves disease. TCRdb re-derived calls from the multiplex PCR reads in MiXCR, one entry per CDR3 protein. The top ten clones hold roughly 26% of a sample with 420,000 or so distinct CDR3 sequences, around 20% of them seen once. Specimen: peripheral blood mononuclear cells (PBMCs), collected when the disease was refractory, from a patient treated with antithyroid drugs. These receptors were obtained from a female donor with Graves disease. Each CDR3 is given with its conserved first and last residue. A D gene is named only where the DNA matches it firmly. Some rows mark clone size as missing; the rest say once, few, many or name a class of expanded clone.

TRBV6-1	TRBJ2-7	many	TRBD2	TGTGCCAGCAGCTCCGGGACTAGCGGGAAGATCGGGTACTTC	CASSSGTSGKIGYF
TRBV28	TRBJ2-7	many	TRBD2	TGTGCCAGCAGTTTACTCCGACAGCCGGGTAGCGGGACTAGCGCCTACGAGCAGTACTTC	CASSLLRQPGSGTSAYEQYF
TRBV19	TRBJ1-5	.	TRBD1	TGTGCCAGTAGTCCAATGGGTTTTACAGGGACAGAGAATCAGCCCCAGCATTTT	CASSPMGFTGTENQPQHF
TRBV2	TRBJ1-4	many	.	TGTGCCAGCTTGAGGGGGGCCGGTGAAAAACTGTTTTTT	CASLRGAGEKLFF
TRBV2	TRBJ2-1	few	TRBD1	TGTGCCAGCAGTAGACAGGGTGCACGGAATGAGCAGTTCTTC	CASSRQGARNEQFF
TRBV28	TRBJ1-2	.	.	TGTGCCGGCAGTTTAGAGGGGGTTAACTATGGCTACACCTTC	CAGSLEGVNYGYTF
TRBV2	TRBJ2-2	few	TRBD1	TGTGCCAGCAGGGGCGACAGGGACACCGGGGAGCTGTTTTTT	CASRGDRDTGELFF
TRBV20-1	TRBJ2-6	many	.	TGCAGTGCTATCACAGGGTACGCTGGGGCCAACGTCCTGACTTTC	CSAITGYAGANVLTF
TRBV2	TRBJ2-7	.	TRBD1	TGTGCCAGCAGGTATGGGACAGGGAACTCCTACGAGCAGTACTTC	CASRYGTGNSYEQYF
TRBV2	TRBJ2-2	many	TRBD1	TGTGCCAGCAGGGGGCCGGGACAGGGGTCGCCCGGGGAGCTGTTTTTT	CASRGPGQGSPGELFF
TRBV7-8	TRBJ1-5	.	TRBD1	TGTGCCAGCAGCTACTCCGGACAGGGCTATAGCAATCAGCCCCAGCATTTT	CASSYSGQGYSNQPQHF
TRBV28	TRBJ2-1	once	TRBD2	TGTGCCAGCAGTCACGGGACTAGCGGGAGTTACAATGAGCAGTTCTTC	CASSHGTSGSYNEQFF
TRBV6-5	TRBJ1-1	few	.	TGTGCCAGCAGTTACGCTAAGGCGGGCTATGAAGCTTTCTTT	CASSYAKAGYEAFF
TRBV3-1	TRBJ2-5	few	TRBD2	TGTGCCAGCAGCCCCTTCGGGGGGGGTAAGAGAGAGACCCAGTACTTC	CASSPFGGGKRETQYF
TRBV4-3	TRBJ1-1	.	.	TGCGCCAGCAGCCAAGATAGGGGAGACAGTGAAGCTTTCTTT	CASSQDRGDSEAFF
TRBV2	TRBJ1-5	.	.	TGTGCCAGCAGTGACGGGGAGGCCCAGCATTTT	CASSDGEAQHF
TRBV29-1	TRBJ1-1	few	.	TGCAGCGGATGGACAGCACGGGGGCCTGAAGCTTTCTTT	CSGWTARGPEAFF
TRBV7-6	TRBJ1-3	.	.	TGTGCCAGCAGCTTAGACGACGGATTTGGAAACACCATATATTTT	CASSLDDGFGNTIYF
TRBV7-3	TRBJ2-1	.	TRBD2	TGTGCCAGCAGCTTAAGGGGTCTAGCGGTGAACAATGAGCAGTTCTTC	CASSLRGLAVNNEQFF
TRBV6-1	TRBJ2-7	.	TRBD2	TGTGCCAGCAGGGGACTAGCGGGACTCTACGAGCAGTACTTC	CASRGLAGLYEQYF
TRBV5-1	TRBJ2-2	.	TRBD2	TGCGCCAGCAGCTTGGTTCCGGGAGGAACCGGGGAGCTGTTTTTT	CASSLVPGGTGELFF
TRBV10-3	TRBJ2-7	.	.	TGTGCCATCAGTGAAATATTGAACGAGCAGTACTTC	CAISEILNEQYF
TRBV19	TRBJ1-1	.	.	TGTGCCAGTAGTATAGACCAGGACACTGAAGCTTTCTTT	CASSIDQDTEAFF
TRBV2	TRBJ1-1	many	.	TGTGCCAGCAGTGAAGGCAGAAACACTGAAGCTTTCTTT	CASSEGRNTEAFF
TRBV5-4	TRBJ2-7	few	.	TGTGCCAGCAGCTCGGGACACGGACTCTACGAGCAGTACTTC	CASSSGHGLYEQYF
TRBV5-1	TRBJ1-3	.	TRBD1	TGCGCCAACAGCTTGACAGGGTTCCAAGGAAACACCATATATTTT	CANSLTGFQGNTIYF
TRBV14	TRBJ2-7	.	.	TGTGCCAGCAGCCCAGACTGGGATTACTACGAGCAGTACTTC	CASSPDWDYYEQYF
TRBV7-9	TRBJ2-7	.	.	TGTGCCAGCAGCCAGCGGAGCTACTACGAGCAGTACTTC	CASSQRSYYEQYF
TRBV20-1	TRBJ2-7	many	TRBD2	TGCAGTGCTCGGGGACTAGCGGGTGACGAGCAGTACTTC	CSARGLAGDEQYF
TRBV7-3	TRBJ1-1	many	TRBD1	TGTGCCAGCAGCTCATCAGGGGGCCGACTTATGAACACTGAAGCTTTCTTT	CASSSSGGRLMNTEAFF
TRBV29-1	TRBJ2-5	.	.	TGCAGCGCCGGGGGCATCCAAGAGACCCAGTACTTC	CSAGGIQETQYF
TRBV2	TRBJ1-1	.	TRBD1	TGTGCCAGCAGGCCTGACAGGGGATTTGCTTTCTTT	CASRPDRGFAFF
TRBV19	TRBJ2-7	.	.	TGTGCCAGTAGTGGGACCGGGACTGGGGCCGACGAGCAGTACTTC	CASSGTGTGADEQYF
TRBV19	TRBJ1-4	few	.	TGTGCCAGTAAATCCGTGGGCCGCGCGGGTGAAAAACTGTTTTTT	CASKSVGRAGEKLFF
TRBV6-1	TRBJ1-1	.	.	TGTGCCAGCAGTGATCTGTCACCGAACACTGAAGCTTTCTTT	CASSDLSPNTEAFF
TRBV6-1	TRBJ1-3	few	.	TGTGCCAGCAGTGGATTAAGGTCGGGATTCTCTGGAAACACCATATATTTT	CASSGLRSGFSGNTIYF
TRBV28	TRBJ1-5	many	TRBD1	TGTGCCAGCAGTCCAGGGACAGTTAGCAATCAGCCCCAGCATTTT	CASSPGTVSNQPQHF
TRBV19	TRBJ1-5	few	TRBD1	TGTGCCAGTAGCCGGACAGGGCTTTACAATCAGCCCCAGCATTTT	CASSRTGLYNQPQHF
TRBV7-6	TRBJ2-7	many	TRBD2	TGTGCCAGCACCCACCTAGGAGGGACTAGCAGCCCCTACGAGCAGTACTTC	CASTHLGGTSSPYEQYF
TRBV6-5	TRBJ1-6	.	.	TGTGCCAGCAGTTACAACAGGCCTGATTCACCCCTCCACTTT	CASSYNRPDSPLHF
TRBV29-1	TRBJ1-2	many	.	TGCAGCGTTGATCATAGCGCTAACTATGGCTACACCTTC	CSVDHSANYGYTF
TRBV29-1	TRBJ1-2	many	.	TGCAGCGTTGAAGGGTGGGCAGACTATGGCTACACCTTC	CSVEGWADYGYTF
TRBV7-9	TRBJ2-7	few	TRBD1	TGTGCCAGCAGCTCCTCGGGACAGGGGGCCTACGAGCAGTACTTC	CASSSSGQGAYEQYF
TRBV6-1	TRBJ2-7	many	TRBD1	TGTGCCAGCAAGAGGGACAGGGGGGGGTACGAGCAGTACTTC	CASKRDRGGYEQYF
TRBV27	TRBJ2-7	many	.	TGTGCCAGCAGTTTAAACAGGCACCACTCCTACGAGCAGTACTTC	CASSLNRHHSYEQYF